These T cell receptor beta chains were read from a single sample in a study of cytotoxic CD8 clonotypes in ibrutinib-treated CLL. TCRdb keeps only in-frame clones here, not all; method: immunoSEQ multiplex PCR. The sample includes hundreds of thousands of clones, around 70% seen only once; the top ten take about 16%. This material consisted of PBMCs, taken after 24 months of ibrutinib treatment. These receptors were obtained from a human donor with chronic lymphocytic leukemia. Each CDR3 is given with its conserved first and last residue. D genes are given only for firm matches. Size is stated for part of the rows, as once, few or many counts, or as a class when the clone is expanded.

J: TRBJ1-4
V: TRBV9
D: TRBD1
size: -
DNA: TGTGCCAGCAGCACGGGGACAGGCCGTAATGAAAAACTGTTTTTT
CDR3: CASSTGTGRNEKLFF

J: TRBJ2-1
V: TRBV28
D: TRBD2
size: -
DNA: TGTGCCAGCAGTTTTGAGACTAGCGGGAGGGTCGGGCAGTTCTTC
CDR3: CASSFETSGRVGQFF

J: TRBJ1-5
V: TRBV7-2
D: TRBD1
size: -
DNA: TGTGCCAGCAGCTTATGGGCAGGGGGACAGCCCCAGCATTTT
CDR3: CASSLWAGGQPQHF

J: TRBJ2-7
V: TRBV15
D: -
size: -
DNA: TGTGCCACCAGCAGAGATACGGGGCCCTACGAGCAGTACTTC
CDR3: CATSRDTGPYEQYF

J: TRBJ2-2
V: TRBV7-7
D: TRBD1
size: few
DNA: TGTGCTAGCAGCCCTGGACAGGTTCGGACCGGGGAGCTGTTTTTT
CDR3: CASSPGQVRTGELFF

J: TRBJ2-7
V: TRBV7-9
D: TRBD2
size: -
DNA: TGTGCCAGCAGCTTAACAGCGGGAGGGAGAGAGCAGTACTTC
CDR3: CASSLTAGGREQYF

J: TRBJ1-2
V: TRBV28
D: -
size: few
DNA: TGTGCCAGCAGTCCCGGGTCCGATGGCTACACCTTC
CDR3: CASSPGSDGYTF

J: TRBJ2-1
V: TRBV19
D: -
size: few
DNA: TGTGCCAGTAGCGGGAGCCCGAACTACAATGAGCAGTTCTTC
CDR3: CASSGSPNYNEQFF

J: TRBJ2-7
V: TRBV28
D: TRBD2
size: -
DNA: TGTGCCAGCAGCTGGCGGGGCGGGAGAGACTACGAGCAGTACTTC
CDR3: CASSWRGGRDYEQYF

J: TRBJ2-1
V: TRBV27
D: TRBD1
size: few
DNA: TGTGCCAGCAGTTGGGACAGTAAGAATGAGCAGTTCTTC
CDR3: CASSWDSKNEQFF

J: TRBJ2-5
V: TRBV10-3
D: TRBD2
size: few
DNA: TGTGCCATCAGTGGAGCCGTACTAGCGGGAGAAGCTAAGACCCAGTACTTC
CDR3: CAISGAVLAGEAKTQYF

J: TRBJ2-3
V: TRBV29-1
D: TRBD2
size: -
DNA: TGCAGCGTTAGCGGGAGTTCGGCAGATACGCAGTATTTT
CDR3: CSVSGSSADTQYF

J: TRBJ2-4
V: TRBV10-3
D: TRBD1
size: -
DNA: TGTGCCATCAGGCCGGGACAGGGGGCCGACGGTCTGAACATTCAGTACTTC
CDR3: CAIRPGQGADGLNIQYF

J: TRBJ2-3
V: TRBV7-8
D: -
size: -
DNA: TGTGCCAGCGAAAGACTTGACGGCACAGATACGCAGTATTTT
CDR3: CASERLDGTDTQYF

J: TRBJ1-4
V: TRBV7-9
D: TRBD1
size: -
DNA: TGTGCCAGCGGACAGGGGGCCAGTCTTGCAACTAATGAAAAACTGTTTTTT
CDR3: CASGQGASLATNEKLFF

J: TRBJ1-2
V: TRBV27
D: -
size: -
DNA: TGTGCCAGCAGTTCCCTCCCCCCGAACCTCTTATATGGCTACACCTTC
CDR3: CASSSLPPNLLYGYTF

J: TRBJ2-2
V: TRBV5-1
D: -
size: -
DNA: TGCGCCAGCAGCCGAGGCGGCCGAGCGAACACCGGGGAGCTGTTTTTT
CDR3: CASSRGGRANTGELFF

J: TRBJ2-2
V: TRBV5-1
D: TRBD2
size: -
DNA: TGCGCCAGCAGCTCGACTAGCGGAGTCACCGGGGAGCTGTTTTTT
CDR3: CASSSTSGVTGELFF

J: TRBJ2-1
V: TRBV5-4
D: -
size: once
DNA: TGTGCCAGCAGCTTGGATCGGGCGGTAGGGTGGGATGAGCAGTTCTTC
CDR3: CASSLDRAVGWDEQFF

J: TRBJ1-2
V: TRBV6-6
D: TRBD1
size: -
DNA: TGTGCCAGCAGCCACGAGACAGGGTATGGCTACACCTTC
CDR3: CASSHETGYGYTF

J: TRBJ2-7
V: TRBV30
D: TRBD1
size: -
DNA: TGTGCCTGTGAACCCCGGGACAGAGGCTCCTACGAGCAGTACTTC
CDR3: CACEPRDRGSYEQYF

J: TRBJ2-1
V: TRBV5-1
D: -
size: -
DNA: TGCGCCAGCTTCGACCCGACGGCTGACAATGAGCAGTTCTTC
CDR3: CASFDPTADNEQFF

J: TRBJ2-7
V: TRBV28
D: -
size: -
DNA: TGTGCCAGCAGATACCCGGTTCAGTCGGACGAGCAGTACTTC
CDR3: CASRYPVQSDEQYF

J: TRBJ2-1
V: TRBV2
D: -
size: -
DNA: TGTGCCACCAACCGGGACTTTCCGGATGGCTCCTACAATGAGCAGTTCTTC
CDR3: CATNRDFPDGSYNEQFF

J: TRBJ2-7
V: TRBV2
D: -
size: -
DNA: TGTGCCAGCAGTGAGGCGGGGACCTACGAGCAGTACTTC
CDR3: CASSEAGTYEQYF

J: TRBJ2-7
V: TRBV30
D: -
size: -
DNA: TGTGCCTGGAGAAGTGTGGACTACGAGCAGTACTTC
CDR3: CAWRSVDYEQYF

J: TRBJ2-1
V: TRBV9
D: TRBD2
size: -
DNA: TGTGCCAGCAGCGTAGAGCCCGGGACTAGCTATGGCAGTGAGCAGTTCTTC
CDR3: CASSVEPGTSYGSEQFF

J: TRBJ1-5
V: TRBV2
D: -
size: -
DNA: TGTGCCAGCAGGAGGGGAGAGAATCAGCCCCAGCATTTT
CDR3: CASRRGENQPQHF

J: TRBJ2-3
V: TRBV4-3
D: TRBD1
size: -
DNA: TGCGCCAGCAGCCAAGAGTCGGCAGGGGGCACGCAGTATTTT
CDR3: CASSQESAGGTQYF

J: TRBJ1-2
V: TRBV6-6
D: TRBD1
size: -
DNA: TGTGCCAGCAGTTACGAGGGGGCGTATGGCTACACCTTC
CDR3: CASSYEGAYGYTF

J: TRBJ2-5
V: TRBV5-6
D: TRBD1
size: -
DNA: TGTGCCAGCAGCTCCTCCCCGACAGGGGGGGTAAAGACCCAGTACTTC
CDR3: CASSSSPTGGVKTQYF

J: TRBJ2-1
V: TRBV4-1
D: TRBD2
size: few
DNA: TGCGCCAGCAGCCTGACCGGGACTAGCGGAAATAATGAGCAGTTCTTC
CDR3: CASSLTGTSGNNEQFF

J: TRBJ2-2
V: TRBV7-9
D: -
size: once
DNA: TGTGCCAGCCCCTATGGGGGTGCGAACACCGGGGAGCTGTTTTTT
CDR3: CASPYGGANTGELFF

J: TRBJ2-3
V: TRBV29-1
D: TRBD1
size: -
DNA: TGCAGCGTCGACAGGGAGAGCACAGATACGCAGTATTTT
CDR3: CSVDRESTDTQYF

J: TRBJ2-4
V: TRBV10-3
D: TRBD1
size: few
DNA: TGTGCCATCAGTCCGGGACAGGGCGACATTCAGTACTTC
CDR3: CAISPGQGDIQYF

J: TRBJ2-3
V: TRBV6-5
D: TRBD1
size: -
DNA: TGTGCCAGCAGTTATATGGACAGGGGCGGAGATACGCAGTATTTT
CDR3: CASSYMDRGGDTQYF

J: TRBJ2-2
V: TRBV4-1
D: TRBD2
size: -
DNA: TGCGCCAGCAGCCAAGAAATAGGAGTAGCGGGACGCACCGGGGAGCTGTTTTTT
CDR3: CASSQEIGVAGRTGELFF